The present entry profiles one T cell receptor beta chain with its context. Its antigen is not identified. Germline is not matched at one junction end, which may reflect a read error. According to the study, genomic DNA was the template for TCR beta VDJ and CDR3 profiling. MiXCR, run by TCRdb on the reads, gives a single entry per CDR3 protein. Of approximately 380,000 distinct CDR3 sequences in the sample, roughly 64% are singletons; the top ten hold 3% to 4.5%. This sample is part of a study of CD8+CD57+ T cells in acquired aplastic anemia. As for the study in general: DNA from sorted CD4+ and CD8+ cells averaged roughly 3.2 ug. About 10 million reads, on average, were obtained for CD4+ cells from healthy donors. Broader study findings: Patients and controls were found to share twenty-nine CD8+ CDR3 sequences. CD8+ Simpson's diversity did not differ significantly between patients and controls.

The CDR3 is 14 residues long. Looked up from germline, CDR1 is SGHTA and CDR2 is FQGTGA. This sequence was found in a human donor in good health, serving as a control. The genes are TRBV7-3 and TRBJ1-6; D ambiguous. The specimen was sorted CD4+, CD8+, or CD8+CD57+ T cells (not recorded which) from PBMCs. CDR3 sequence reads: CASGGMGYNSPHHF. Written as DNA, the CDR3 is TGTGCCAGCGGAGGGATGGGTTATAATTCGCCCCACCACTTT.